This entry lists 19 T cell receptor beta chains sequenced from one sample in a study of metastatic and nonmetastatic thyroid tumors. Until they underwent thyroid surgery, no patient had received any treatment. MiXCR reprocessed the PCR reads for TCRdb. The sample yields over 10,000 clones, under 30% seen once. Sequenced material: tumor tissue. The origin of the receptors is a female donor with papillary thyroid cancer or a benign thyroid nodule (not recorded which). Some clones in this sample may be carry-over from other donors' samples.

There are many counts of this clone. The chain couples TRBV27 to TRBJ1-5; 7 nucleotides line up with TRBD1. Germline assignment: CDR1 MNHEY and CDR2 SMNVEV (reference sequence). The CDR3 runs 14 residues. V lost 5 bases, J lost 4 bases, and 5 bases stayed unmatched. The CDR3 here is CASSKDRVNQPQHF. The CDR3 coding sequence is TGTGCCAGCAGTAAAGACAGGGTGAATCAGCCCCAGCATTTT.

This clone has a handful of counts. At one end the junction does not follow the germline gene, possibly because of a read error. The CDR3 DNA follows: TGTGCCAGCAGATTATCGCGGGAGACCAAGTACTTC. Translating gives CASRLSRETKYF. The V and J genes are TRBV7-6 and TRBJ2-5, with TRBD2 identical over 7 bases. Germline CDR1 SGHVS, CDR2 FNYEAQ. The CDR3 consists of 12 residues. Filled out from reference TRBV7-6 and TRBJ2-5, the complete variable domain reads GAGVSQSPRYKVTKRGQDVALRCDPISGHVSLYWYRQALGQGPEFLTYFNYEAQQDKSGLPNDRFSAERPEGSISTLTIQRTEQRDSAMYRCASRLSRETKYFGPGTRLLVL.

This chain uses TRBV7-2 with TRBJ2-7; 9 nucleotides agree with TRBD1. Germline CDR1 and CDR2: SGHTA and FQGNSA. Trimming at V came to 5 bases and at J to 8 bases, leaving 13 bases not matched to a gene. The CDR3 spans 15 residues. CDR3 region: CASSPGAGQGHQQYF. The CDR3 bases are TGTGCCAGCAGCCCAGGGGCGGGACAGGGCCACCAGCAGTACTTC.

With respect to this clone: One end of the junction varies from germline; a read error may be responsible. This chain links TRBV12-3 or TRBV12-4 with TRBJ1-6; no clear D gene. The CDR3 is 15 residues long. The CDR3 nucleotides read TGTGCCAGCAGTTCTTCCGGCGAACCGAATTCACCCCTCCAATTT. It specifies CASSSSGEPNSPLQF.

There are many counts of this clone. A much larger clone lies one base from this, so it may be a read error. The rearrangement links TRBV24-1 to TRBJ1-1; D perhaps matches TRBD1 (5 bases). The CDR3 extends over 13 amino acids. The V gene's germline CDR1 is KGHDR and CDR2 SFDVKD. CDR3 nucleotide sequence: TGTGCCACCAGTAATTTCCGGACATCTGAAGCTTTCTTT. Protein product: CATSNFRTSEAFF.

This clone was seen repeatedly, ten times or more. The chain joins TRBV19 to TRBJ1-1, with D perhaps TRBD1 (5 bases). Trimming left V 6 bases short and J 1 base short, with 15 bases between. The CDR3 covers 15 residues. CDR1 and CDR2 from the germline V gene are LNHDA and SQIVND (reference sequence). This CDR3 reads CASSHPGQGNTEAFF. The CDR3 DNA sequence: TGTGCCAGTAGCCACCCGGGGCAGGGGAACACTGAAGCTTTCTTT.

This clone was recorded many times. The chain links TRBV14 to TRBJ2-7, with a tentative D call TRBD1 (5 bases). The V end was cut by 4 bases, the J end by 3 bases, with 10 bases between. This CDR3 is 13 amino acids long. Germline V lookup: CDR1 SGHDN, CDR2 FVKESK. As DNA, the CDR3 is TGTGCCAGCAGCCGGAATACAGGCTACGAGCAGTACTTC. Residues: CASSRNTGYEQYF.

This clone is judged medium-sized. The chain links TRBV3-1 to TRBJ1-4, with D possibly TRBD1 on 5 matching bases. This CDR3 comprises 17 residues. Germline assignment: CDR1 LGHDT and CDR2 YNNKEL (reference sequence). V shed 4 bases and J shed 3 bases, with 18 bases lying between them. For the CDR3, the DNA is TGTGCCAGCAGCCGAAAGGGGTTCCCCTGGCCTAATGAAAAACTGTTTTTT. The encoded protein is CASSRKGFPWPNEKLFF.

This clone was seen ten or more times. This chain uses TRBV27 with TRBJ2-1; maybe TRBD2 (5 bases). The length of the CDR3 is 14 residues. V was pared by 6 bases and J by 4 bases, with 13 bases between. Germline V gene sequence: CDR1 MNHEY, CDR2 SMNVEV (reference sequence). The CDR3: CASRREVAYNEQFF. Here the CDR3 DNA reads TGTGCCAGCAGACGAGAGGTAGCGTACAATGAGCAGTTCTTC.

This clone is deemed medium-sized. The chain couples TRBV6-5 to TRBJ2-7; D is unclear. CDR3 length equals 12 residues. Per the germline V gene, CDR1 is MNHEY and CDR2 is SVGAGI. Trimming stripped 1 base from V and 6 bases from J, with 7 bases between. CDR3: CASSYYAGEQYF. CDR3 sequence (DNA): TGTGCCAGCAGTTACTACGCCGGCGAGCAGTACTTC.

The chain carries TRBV10-3 and TRBJ1-1; a weak D match, TRBD1 (5 bases). V lost 6 bases, J lost 5 bases, and 10 bases lay in between. From germline, CDR1 is ENHRY and CDR2 SYGVKD. The CDR3 totals 12 residues. The CDR3 region has the DNA TGTGCCATCAGGCCCCAGGGTACTGAAGCTTTCTTT. It translates to CAIRPQGTEAFF.

This clone is medium-sized (0.01 to 0.1%) in the sample. This chain joins TRBV27 and TRBJ1-4, with D possibly TRBD1 on 6 matching bases. Trimming took off 4 bases at V and 8 bases at J, with 14 bases between the two ends. The CDR3 is 14 residues long. The germline V gene encodes CDR1 MNHEY and CDR2 SMNVEV (reference sequence). This chain's CDR3 is CASSSGGQREKLFF. The DNA of the CDR3 is TGTGCCAGCAGTTCCGGGGGGCAAAGAGAAAAACTGTTTTTT.

This clone is categorized as large. This rearrangement joins TRBV6-1 to TRBJ1-5; the D gene is possibly TRBD1 (5 bases). The CDR3 runs to 14 residues. V dropped 8 bases and J dropped 4 bases, with 15 bases sitting between them. Looked up from germline, CDR1 is MNHNS and CDR2 is SASEGT. The CDR3 here is CASHGGEHNQPQHF. CDR3 bases: TGTGCCAGCCATGGGGGGGAGCATAATCAGCCCCAGCATTTT.

This clone has ten or more counts. The CDR3 DNA reads as TGTGCCAGCAGTCCCGAAGGTCCAAGCGGAGGGCAGGGCGTCTACGAGCAGTACTTC. The encoded protein is CASSPEGPSGGQGVYEQYF. The chain carries TRBV28 and TRBJ2-7, with D maybe TRBD2 (6 bases). Germline V gives CDR1 MDHEN, CDR2 SYDVKM. The CDR3 contains 19 residues. Trimming took 5 bases from V and 3 from J, leaving 29 bases between them.

At least ten counts were recorded for this clone. The chain links TRBV5-1 to TRBJ2-2; 14 bases are a match to TRBD2. Unmatched junction bases numbered 9, after V lost 0 bases and J lost 2 bases. Germline values: CDR1 SGHRS, CDR2 YFSETQ. This CDR3 has 20 amino acids. CDR3 coding DNA: TGCGCCAGCAGCTTGGTGACTAGCGGGGGGGCCAAATTCAACACCGGGGAGCTGTTTTTT. This encodes CASSLVTSGGAKFNTGELFF.

This clone was seen only a few times. V is TRBV24-1 and J is TRBJ1-5; the D is unclear. The CDR3 has 12 amino acids. The germline V gene has CDR1 KGHDR and CDR2 SFDVKD. The V gene lost 3 bases and the J gene lost 4 bases, with 3 bases spanning the gap. For the CDR3, the DNA is TGTGCCACCAGTGATCCGAATCAGCCCCAGCATTTT. Encoded protein: CATSDPNQPQHF.

The chain employs TRBV6-2 or TRBV6-3 and TRBJ2-1, with 7 positions matching TRBD1. This CDR3 contains 13 residues. The germline V gene has CDR1 MNHEY and CDR2 SVGEGT. V was clipped by 5 bases and J by 4 bases; unmatched bases: 2. CDR3 amino acids: CASSPDRYNEQFF. DNA for the CDR3: TGTGCCAGCAGTCCGGACAGGTACAATGAGCAGTTCTTC.

The chain carries TRBV28 and TRBJ2-7; TRBD1 agrees at 7 bases. CDR1 and CDR2 (germline): MDHEN, SYDVKM. J gave up 7 bases and V 7 bases, and 7 bases lay outside the gene matches. CDR3 size: 12 residues. CDR3: CASNRQGWEQYF. CDR3 DNA sequence: TGTGCCAGCAACAGACAGGGTTGGGAGCAGTACTTC.

The CDR3 here is CASSSLTSGVQQYF. CDR3 coding DNA: TGTGCCAGCAGCTCCTTGACTAGCGGGGTTCAGCAGTACTTC. The rearrangement joins TRBV7-9 to TRBJ2-7; the match to TRBD2 covers 11 bases. J lost 8 bases, V lost 4 bases, and 7 bases had no gene match. In germline, CDR1 is SEHNR, CDR2 FQNEAQ (reference sequence). CDR3 length equals 14 residues.